Below, 12 T cell receptor beta chains from the same sample are listed, as sequenced in a study of cytomegalovirus exposure and HLA in healthy donors. PCR used 60 Vbeta primers and 13 Jbeta primers. Only in-frame clones appear in the TCRdb table, and some are missing; sequencing was by immunoSEQ multiplex PCR. This sample has about 150,000 clones, with roughly 77% found just once. Material for sequencing was PBMCs. These receptor sequences come from a human donor in good health.

CDR3 region: CASNNGTSDPDEQYF. The DNA for the CDR3 is TGTGCCAGCAACAATGGAACTAGCGATCCGGACGAGCAGTACTTC. V and J are TRBV21-1 and TRBJ2-7; TRBD2 is the table's D call and was not checked against the DNA. TRBV21-1 is a documented pseudogene. The CDR3 is 15 residues long.

The chain links TRBV15 to TRBJ1-2; perhaps TRBD1 as D (6 bases). CDR3 length: 15 amino acids. Germline assignment: CDR1 LNHNV and CDR2 YYDKDF (reference sequence). Trimming shortened V by 0 bases and J by 5 bases, and 13 bases separated the two germline ends. The CDR3 DNA reads as TGTGCCACCAGCAGAGATCCAGGGGAATCGTATGGCTACACCTTC. It yields the protein CATSRDPGESYGYTF.

The gene calls are TRBV10-1 and TRBJ2-5; perhaps TRBD1 as D (6 bases). The ends were cut back, 0 bases at V and 4 bases at J, with 12 bases in the middle. The CDR3 totals 15 residues. Germline CDR1 WNHNN, CDR2 SYGVQD (reference sequence). The DNA of the CDR3 is TGCGCCAGCAGTGAGTCACAGGCAGGGGTAGAGACCCAGTACTTC. It is translated as CASSESQAGVETQYF.

The chain joins TRBV11-1 to TRBJ2-7; D uncertain. The CDR3 loop spans 13 amino acids. Deletions cut 2 bases from V and 2 bases from J, with 7 bases between. Germline assignment: CDR1 SGHAT and CDR2 FQDESV (reference sequence). The CDR3 bases are TGTGCCAGCAGCTTACCAGACACCTACGAGCAGTACTTC. Translation gives CASSLPDTYEQYF.

The genes are TRBV9 and TRBJ2-1; 11 bases agree with TRBD2. The trim removed 0 bases at V and 9 bases at J, leaving 5 bases unmatched. This CDR3 has 15 residues. Germline assignment: CDR1 SGDLS and CDR2 YYNGEE. The CDR3 nucleotides read TGTGCCAGCAGCGTAGGGTCTAGCGGGAGGTCTGAGCAGTTCTTC. This codes for CASSVGSSGRSEQFF.

The chain has TRBV29-1 and TRBJ1-2; TRBD1 agrees at 9 bases. Germline values: CDR1 SQVTM, CDR2 ANQGSEA. Trimming took 6 bases from V and 6 from J; bases not matched to a gene: 8. The CDR3 consists of 13 residues. The CDR3 loop is CSVYPGTGNGYTF. The CDR3 bases are TGCAGCGTCTACCCCGGGACAGGGAATGGCTACACCTTC. The full variable domain, with the rest looked up from reference TRBV29-1 and TRBJ1-2, is SAVISQKPSRDICQRGTSLTIQCQVDSQVTMMFWYRQQPGQSLTLIATANQGSEATYESGFVIDKFPISRPNLTFSTLTVSNMSPEDSSIYLCSVYPGTGNGYTFGSGTRLTVV.

The chain couples TRBV19 to TRBJ2-5; D is unresolved. Germline V gene lookup returns CDR1 LNHDA and CDR2 SQIVND (reference sequence). CDR3 length: 12 residues. The V gene lost 4 bases and the J gene lost 5 bases, with 8 bases spanning the gap. CDR3 in DNA: TGTGCCAGTAGTAGACTTGGGGAGACCCAGTACTTC. Its translation: CASSRLGETQYF.

J is TRBJ2-1 and V is TRBV19, with 10 bases identical to TRBD2. The CDR3 runs 15 residues. V dropped 6 bases and J dropped 7; count of bases not matched to a gene: 9. Germline CDR1 reads LNHDA; CDR2 reads SQIVND (reference sequence). The CDR3 region has the DNA TGTGCCAGTAGCCTGCTAGCGGGAGCGCGGAATGAGCAGTTCTTC. Translating gives CASSLLAGARNEQFF.

This sequence joins TRBV4-2 and TRBJ2-5; 10 nucleotides line up with TRBD2. Trimming cost V 1 base and J 5 bases; bases outside gene matches: 13. The CDR3 length is 18 residues. Germline CDR1 and CDR2: LGHNA and YNFKEQ. CDR3 amino acids: CASSQVAPTSGKSETQYF. Written as DNA, the CDR3 is TGTGCCAGCAGCCAAGTAGCTCCCACTAGCGGGAAATCGGAGACCCAGTACTTC.

The rearrangement joins TRBV9 to TRBJ2-2; D may be TRBD1 (6 bases). This CDR3 has 15 residues. V lost 0 bases and J 1 base, leaving 7 bases between the germline ends. From germline, CDR1 is SGDLS and CDR2 YYNGEE. CDR3 DNA: TGTGCCAGCAGCGTAGTGGGACAGAACACCGGGGAGCTGTTTTTT. It specifies CASSVVGQNTGELFF.

This clone occurred once. This chain joins TRBV6-5 and TRBJ2-1; D unclear. The CDR3 covers 13 residues. V dropped 7 bases and J dropped 7 bases, with 14 bases sitting between them. Germline values: CDR1 MNHEY, CDR2 SVGAGI. This CDR3 reads CASKAPSLNEQFF. The DNA of the CDR3 is TGTGCCAGCAAAGCCCCATCGTTGAATGAGCAGTTCTTC.

V and J are TRBV28 and TRBJ1-5, with a tentative D call TRBD1 (6 bases). The CDR3 is made up of 14 amino acids. V was trimmed by 5 bases and J by 6 bases, leaving 14 bases between them. Germline CDR1 reads MDHEN; CDR2 reads SYDVKM. CDR3 sequence reads: CASSIGRGAQPQHF. The CDR3 region has the DNA TGTGCCAGCAGTATTGGACGGGGGGCTCAGCCCCAGCATTTT.